This entry describes one T cell receptor beta chain. The record originates from a study of blood T cell repertoires in COVID-19. Study-wide context: The United States, Italy and Spain were the sources of the acute and convalescent COVID-19 samples. T cells, B-cell-depleted T cells, or PBMCs supplied cDNA or gDNA.

Original handling: From reference gene primer amplification, estimates of nucleated cell counts were derived. The method was immunoSEQ multiplex PCR; TCRdb's version includes in-frame clones alone and lacks a portion of them. V, J and clone size are those of that table, while D and trimming were read from the DNA. Here the sample spans roughly 140,000 clones, approximately 80% being singletons. Germline V gives CDR1 MRHNA, CDR2 SNTAGT. V was clipped by 4 bases and J by 6 bases, with 7 bases between them. This CDR3 has 12 residues. V gene TRBV6-4 combines with J gene TRBJ2-1, with D hard to call. The sequence came from a woman older than 75 with acute or convalescent COVID-19. The specimen was peripheral blood. As DNA, the CDR3 is TGTGCCAGCAGTGGGGCCGGCAATGAGCAGTTCTTC. It yields the protein CASSGAGNEQFF.